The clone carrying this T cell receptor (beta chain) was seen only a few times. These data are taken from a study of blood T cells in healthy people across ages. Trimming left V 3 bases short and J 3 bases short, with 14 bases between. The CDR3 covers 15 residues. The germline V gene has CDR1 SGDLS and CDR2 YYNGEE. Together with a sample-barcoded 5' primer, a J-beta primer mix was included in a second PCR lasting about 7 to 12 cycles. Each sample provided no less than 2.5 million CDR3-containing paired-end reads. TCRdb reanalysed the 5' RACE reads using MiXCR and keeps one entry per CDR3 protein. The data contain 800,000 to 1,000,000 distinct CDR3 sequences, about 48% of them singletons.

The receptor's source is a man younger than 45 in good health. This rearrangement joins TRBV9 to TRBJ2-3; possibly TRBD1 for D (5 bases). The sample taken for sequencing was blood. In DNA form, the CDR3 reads TGTGCCAGCAGCGCGCAGGGATTCGGTACAGATACGCAGTATTTT. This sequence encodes CASSAQGFGTDTQYF. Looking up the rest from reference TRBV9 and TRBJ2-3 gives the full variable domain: DSGVTQTPKHLITATGQRVTLRCSPRSGDLSVYWYQQSLDQGLQFLIQYYNGEERAKGNILERFSAQQFPDLHSELNLSSLELGDSALYFCASSAQGFGTDTQYFGPGTRLTVL.